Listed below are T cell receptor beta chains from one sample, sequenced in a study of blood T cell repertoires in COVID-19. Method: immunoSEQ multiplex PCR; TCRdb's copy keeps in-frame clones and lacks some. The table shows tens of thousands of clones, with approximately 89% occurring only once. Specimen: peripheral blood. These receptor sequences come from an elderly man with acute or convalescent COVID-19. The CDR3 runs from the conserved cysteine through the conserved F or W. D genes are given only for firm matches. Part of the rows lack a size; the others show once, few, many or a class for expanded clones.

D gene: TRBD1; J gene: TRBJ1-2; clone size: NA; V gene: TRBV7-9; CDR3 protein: CASSLPDRGWYGYTF; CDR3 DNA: TGTGCCAGCAGCTTACCGGACAGGGGATGGTATGGCTACACCTTC
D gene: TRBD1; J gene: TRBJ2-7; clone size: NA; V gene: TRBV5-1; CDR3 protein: CASSQGGTGAYEQYF; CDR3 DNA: TGCGCCAGCAGCCAAGGCGGGACAGGGGCCTACGAGCAGTACTTC
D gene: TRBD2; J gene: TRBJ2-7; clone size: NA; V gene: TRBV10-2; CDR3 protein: CASSSSGRGPPEQYF; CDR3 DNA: TGCGCCAGCAGTTCAAGCGGGAGGGGGCCCCCCGAGCAGTACTTC
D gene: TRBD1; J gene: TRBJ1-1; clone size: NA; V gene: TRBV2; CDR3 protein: CASPPRGNSEAFF; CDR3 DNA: TGTGCCAGCCCGCCCAGGGGGAACAGTGAAGCTTTCTTT
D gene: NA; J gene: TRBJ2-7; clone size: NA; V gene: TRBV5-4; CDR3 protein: CASKDTKGEQYF; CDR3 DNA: TGTGCCAGCAAGGACACCAAGGGGGAGCAGTACTTC
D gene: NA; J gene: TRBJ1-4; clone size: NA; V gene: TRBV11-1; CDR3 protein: CASSPIGGASEKLFF; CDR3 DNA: TGTGCCAGCAGCCCAATCGGAGGGGCAAGCGAAAAACTGTTTTTT
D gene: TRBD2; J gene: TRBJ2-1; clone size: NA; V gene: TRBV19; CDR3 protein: CASSSGASGRGIEQFF; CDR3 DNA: TGTGCCAGTAGCTCCGGGGCTAGCGGGAGGGGGATTGAGCAGTTCTTC
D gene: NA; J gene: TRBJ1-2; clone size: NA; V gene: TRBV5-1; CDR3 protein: CASSLRQDNYGYTF; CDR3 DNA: TGCGCCAGCAGCCTTAGACAGGACAACTATGGCTACACCTTC
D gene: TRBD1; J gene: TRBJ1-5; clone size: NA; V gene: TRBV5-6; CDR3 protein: CASSWGGQGDQPQHF; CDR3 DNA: TGTGCCAGCAGCTGGGGGGGACAGGGCGATCAGCCCCAGCATTTT
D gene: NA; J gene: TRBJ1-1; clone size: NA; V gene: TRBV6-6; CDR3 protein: CASSTRGLNTEAFF; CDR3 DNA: TGTGCCAGCAGTACCCGAGGGCTGAACACTGAAGCTTTCTTT
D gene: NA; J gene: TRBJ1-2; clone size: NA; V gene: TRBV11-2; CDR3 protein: CASSSGFFSGGYTF; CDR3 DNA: TGTGCCAGCAGCTCTGGCTTTTTCTCAGGGGGCTACACCTTC
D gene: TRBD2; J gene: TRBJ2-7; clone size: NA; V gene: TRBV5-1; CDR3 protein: CASSLELGLGYEQYF; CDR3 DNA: TGCGCCAGCAGCTTGGAATTGGGACTAGGCTACGAGCAGTACTTC
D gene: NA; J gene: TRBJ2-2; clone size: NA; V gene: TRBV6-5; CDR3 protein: CAIRGPNTGELFF; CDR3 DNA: TGTGCTATTCGGGGTCCGAACACCGGGGAGCTGTTTTTT
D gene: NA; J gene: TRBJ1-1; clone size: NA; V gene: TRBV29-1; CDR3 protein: CSVEGGGEAFF; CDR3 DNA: TGCAGCGTTGAGGGAGGGGGTGAAGCTTTCTTT
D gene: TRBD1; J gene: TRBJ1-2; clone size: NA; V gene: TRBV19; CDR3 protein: CASSIGQGNYGYTF; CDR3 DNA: TGTGCCAGTAGTATTGGACAGGGGAACTATGGCTACACCTTC
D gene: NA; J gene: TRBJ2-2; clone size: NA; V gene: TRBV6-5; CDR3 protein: CASSYSGGENTGELFF; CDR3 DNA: TGTGCCAGCAGTTACTCCGGGGGTGAAAACACCGGGGAGCTGTTTTTT
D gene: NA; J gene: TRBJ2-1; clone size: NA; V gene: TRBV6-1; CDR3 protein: CASSELWSQNNEQFF; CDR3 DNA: TGTGCCAGCAGTGAGCTGTGGAGTCAGAACAATGAGCAGTTCTTC
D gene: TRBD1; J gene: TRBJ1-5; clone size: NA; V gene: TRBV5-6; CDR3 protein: CASSLARGAGGLRDQPQHF; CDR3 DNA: TGTGCCAGCAGCTTGGCCCGCGGGGCAGGGGGCTTGCGGGATCAGCCCCAGCATTTT
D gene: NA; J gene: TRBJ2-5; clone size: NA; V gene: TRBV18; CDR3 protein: CASSPRGSETQYF; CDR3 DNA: TGTGCCAGCTCACCAAGAGGTTCAGAGACCCAGTACTTC
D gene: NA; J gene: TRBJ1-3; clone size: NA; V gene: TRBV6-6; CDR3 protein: CASSTGSSGNTIYF; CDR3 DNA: TGTGCCAGCAGTACAGGGAGCTCTGGAAACACCATATATTTT
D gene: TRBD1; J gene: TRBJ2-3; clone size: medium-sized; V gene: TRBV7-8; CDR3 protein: CASSSSFRTGTRTDTQYF; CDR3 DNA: TGTGCCAGCAGCTCGTCATTCCGGACAGGCACTCGCACAGATACGCAGTATTTT
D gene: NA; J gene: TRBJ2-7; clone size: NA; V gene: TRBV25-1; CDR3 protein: CASSDPGLYEQYF; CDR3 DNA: TGTGCCAGCAGTGACCCTGGACTTTACGAGCAGTACTTC
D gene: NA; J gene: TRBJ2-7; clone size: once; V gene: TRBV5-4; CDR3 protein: CASSSSGQYEQYF; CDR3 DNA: TGTGCCAGCAGCTCATCAGGGCAGTACGAGCAGTACTTC
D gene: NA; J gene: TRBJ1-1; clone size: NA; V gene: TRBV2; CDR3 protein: CASSERGGRTEAFF; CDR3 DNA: TGTGCCAGCAGCGAGCGGGGGGGGCGCACTGAAGCTTTCTTT
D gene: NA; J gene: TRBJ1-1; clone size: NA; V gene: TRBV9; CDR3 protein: CASSVDVRQAARAFF; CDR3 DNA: TGTGCCAGCAGCGTAGACGTCAGACAGGCAGCGCGGGCTTTCTTT
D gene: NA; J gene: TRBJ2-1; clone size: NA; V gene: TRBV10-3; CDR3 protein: CAISEADTYNEQFF; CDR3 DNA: TGTGCCATCAGTGAGGCAGATACCTACAATGAGCAGTTCTTC
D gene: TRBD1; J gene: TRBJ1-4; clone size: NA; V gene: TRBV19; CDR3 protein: CASSMGGTDNEKLFF; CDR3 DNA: TGTGCCAGTAGTATGGGCGGGACAGACAATGAAAAACTGTTTTTT
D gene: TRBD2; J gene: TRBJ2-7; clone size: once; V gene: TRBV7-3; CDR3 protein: CASSPSGSSYEQYF; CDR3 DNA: TGTGCCAGCAGCCCTAGCGGGAGCTCCTACGAGCAGTACTTC
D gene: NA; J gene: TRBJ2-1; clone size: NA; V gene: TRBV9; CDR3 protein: CASSVEAGLGNEQFF; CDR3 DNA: TGTGCCAGCAGCGTAGAGGCGGGACTGGGTAATGAGCAGTTCTTC
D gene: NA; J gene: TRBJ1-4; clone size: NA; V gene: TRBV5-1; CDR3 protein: CASSLSSEVATNEKLFF; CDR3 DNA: TGCGCCAGCAGCTTGAGTTCCGAGGTTGCAACTAATGAAAAACTGTTTTTT
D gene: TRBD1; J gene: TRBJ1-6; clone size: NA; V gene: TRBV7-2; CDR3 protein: CASSFGQASYNSPLHF; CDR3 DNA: TGTGCCAGCAGCTTCGGACAGGCCTCCTATAATTCACCCCTCCACTTT
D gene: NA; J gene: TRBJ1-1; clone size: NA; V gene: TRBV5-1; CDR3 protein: CASSWAPAANTEAFF; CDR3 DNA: TGCGCCAGCAGCTGGGCGCCCGCCGCAAACACTGAAGCTTTCTTT
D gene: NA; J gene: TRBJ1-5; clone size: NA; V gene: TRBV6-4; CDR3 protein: CASSEEGNQPQHF; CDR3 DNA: TGTGCCAGCAGTGAGGAGGGGAATCAGCCCCAGCATTTT
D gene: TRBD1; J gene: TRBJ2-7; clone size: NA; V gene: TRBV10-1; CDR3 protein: CASGQGVSYEQYF; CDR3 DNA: TGCGCCAGCGGACAGGGAGTGTCCTACGAGCAGTACTTC
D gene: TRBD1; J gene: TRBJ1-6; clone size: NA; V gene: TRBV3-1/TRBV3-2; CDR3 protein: CASSQDGQGSSPLHF; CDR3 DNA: TGTGCCAGCAGCCAAGATGGACAGGGGAGCTCACCCCTCCACTTT
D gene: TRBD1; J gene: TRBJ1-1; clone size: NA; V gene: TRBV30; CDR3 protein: CAWRKPGQGGLSAFF; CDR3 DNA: TGTGCCTGGAGAAAGCCGGGACAGGGGGGACTATCGGCTTTCTTT
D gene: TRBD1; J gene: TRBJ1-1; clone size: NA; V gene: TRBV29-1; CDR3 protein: CSVLGTANTEAFF; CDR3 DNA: TGCAGCGTCTTAGGGACAGCGAACACTGAAGCTTTCTTT
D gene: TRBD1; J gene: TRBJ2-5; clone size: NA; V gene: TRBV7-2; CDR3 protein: CASSLNQGAQETQYF; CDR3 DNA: TGTGCCAGCAGCTTAAACCAGGGGGCCCAAGAGACCCAGTACTTC
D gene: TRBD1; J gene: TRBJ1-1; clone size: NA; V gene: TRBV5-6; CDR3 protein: CASSVPRGTNTEAFF; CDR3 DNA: TGTGCCAGCAGCGTCCCCAGGGGGACGAACACTGAAGCTTTCTTT
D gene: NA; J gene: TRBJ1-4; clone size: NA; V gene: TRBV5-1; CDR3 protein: CASSFLGVTNEKLFF; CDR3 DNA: TGCGCCAGCAGCTTCTTAGGGGTCACTAATGAAAAACTGTTTTTT
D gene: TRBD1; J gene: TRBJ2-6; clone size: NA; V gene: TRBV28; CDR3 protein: CASGQGARGANVLTF; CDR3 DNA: TGTGCCAGCGGACAGGGGGCGCGGGGGGCCAACGTCCTGACTTTC
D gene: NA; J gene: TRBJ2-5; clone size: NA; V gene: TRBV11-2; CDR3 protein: CASSLGWGGAAQYF; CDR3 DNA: TGTGCCAGCAGCTTAGGGTGGGGCGGTGCGGCCCAGTACTTC
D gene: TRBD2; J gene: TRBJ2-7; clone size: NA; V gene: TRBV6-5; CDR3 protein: CASSYLAGGRYEQYF; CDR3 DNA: TGTGCCAGCAGTTATCTAGCGGGAGGCCGCTACGAGCAGTACTTC
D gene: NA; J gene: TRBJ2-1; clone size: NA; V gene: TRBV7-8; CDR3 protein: CASSLGNLASNNEQFF; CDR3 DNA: TGTGCCAGCAGCTTAGGGAACCTAGCGAGTAACAATGAGCAGTTCTTC
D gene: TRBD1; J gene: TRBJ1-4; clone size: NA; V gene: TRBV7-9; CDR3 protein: CASSFPGQGDEKLFF; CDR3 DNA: TGTGCCAGCAGCTTCCCGGGACAGGGCGATGAAAAACTGTTTTTT
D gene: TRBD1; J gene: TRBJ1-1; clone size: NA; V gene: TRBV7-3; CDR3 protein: CASSRTGLVTEAFF; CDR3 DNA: TGTGCCAGCAGCCGGACAGGGTTGGTCACTGAAGCTTTCTTT
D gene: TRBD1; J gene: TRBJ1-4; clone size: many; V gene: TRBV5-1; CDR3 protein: CASSFPGGGNEKLFF; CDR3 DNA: TGCGCCAGCAGCTTTCCAGGGGGCGGTAATGAAAAACTGTTTTTT